These 16 T cell receptor beta chains came from one sample sequenced in a study of T cells of healthy individuals. TCRdb used MiXCR to reprocess the 5' RACE reads, holding one entry per CDR3 protein. The repertoire holds 50,000 to 55,000 distinct CDR3 sequences, with roughly 14% as singletons. These receptors all stem from a human donor in good health.

This rearrangement joins TRBV5-4 to TRBJ1-3, with TRBD1 matching over 7 bases. V lost 7 bases to trimming and J lost 0 bases; unmatched junction nucleotides: 10. Germline loops: CDR1 SGHNT, CDR2 YYREEE (reference sequence). CDR3 length: 16 amino acids. The CDR3 is CASDSTGSLSGNTIYF. CDR3 DNA sequence: TGTGCCAGCGACTCGACAGGGTCTCTCTCTGGAAACACCATATATTTT.

This clonotype was detected ten times or more. J is TRBJ1-4 and V is TRBV20-1; D is unclear. The V end lost 0 bases, the J end lost 4 bases, and 6 bases lay between the germline ends. Germline CDR1 reads DFQATT; CDR2 reads SNEGSKA (reference sequence). This CDR3 comprises 13 residues. CDR3 coding DNA: TGCAGTGCTAGAGAGGGTGGTAATGAAAAACTGTTTTTT. Translated: CSAREGGNEKLFF.

This chain uses TRBV12-3 or TRBV12-4 with TRBJ1-2; possible D gene TRBD1, 5 bases. There are 15 residues in the CDR3. V lost 3 bases to trimming and J lost 0 bases, with 11 bases between them. Here the CDR3 reads CASSLSGRTNYGYTF. The CDR3 coding sequence is TGTGCCAGCAGTTTGTCGGGACGGACTAACTATGGCTACACCTTC.

The chain uses TRBV6-5 and TRBJ1-6, with unresolved D. Trimming removed 4 bases from V and 5 bases from J, with 9 bases in between. CDR3 size: 14 residues. Germline V gene sequence: CDR1 MNHEY, CDR2 SVGAGI. The chain's CDR3 is CASSLSTNNSPLHF. In DNA, the CDR3 is TGTGCCAGCAGTTTGTCGACTAATAATTCACCCCTCCACTTT.

The chain links TRBV18 to TRBJ2-7; 9 bases match TRBD1. Germline V gene data show CDR1 as KGHSH and CDR2 as LQKENI. Trimming cost V 3 bases and J 2 bases; bases outside gene matches: 5. CDR3 length equals 15 residues. The CDR3 here is CASSPGTGITYEQYF. The CDR3 DNA is TGTGCCAGCTCACCCGGGACAGGGATAACCTACGAGCAGTACTTC.

In this sample, this clonotype turned up many times. The rearrangement uses TRBV2 and TRBJ2-5; 10 bases are shared with TRBD1. The CDR3 loop spans 14 amino acids. V trimming: 4 bases; J trimming: 1 base; junction bases outside the gene matches: 0. Germline-derived CDR1 and CDR2 are SNHLY and FYNNEI. For the CDR3, the DNA is TGTGCCAGCAGTGGACAGGGGGCCCAAGAGACCCAGTACTTC. Translating it yields CASSGQGAQETQYF.

This clonotype was observed many times. This sequence joins TRBV27 and TRBJ2-7, with D possibly being TRBD1 (5 bases). The V gene's germline CDR1 is MNHEY and CDR2 SMNVEV (reference sequence). The CDR3 runs 15 residues. Trimming shortened V by 0 bases and J by 3 bases, and 12 bases separated the two germline ends. In DNA form, the CDR3 reads TGTGCCAGCAGTTTATCCCTGGGGCGAGTCTACGAGCAGTACTTC. It translates to CASSLSLGRVYEQYF.

The rearrangement joins TRBV5-8 to TRBJ1-2, with unresolved D. CDR1 and CDR2 (germline): SGHTS, YDEGEE. CDR3 size: 13 residues. Trimming removed 0 bases at V and 9 bases at J, with 12 bases between. DNA of the CDR3: TGTGCCAGCAGCTTGGGGCCGGGGTACAGCTACACCTTC. This gives the protein CASSLGPGYSYTF.

In this sample, this clonotype turned up a few times. The chain links TRBV5-1 to TRBJ1-1, with 9 nucleotides matching TRBD1. The V segment lost 4 bases and the J segment 4 bases; nucleotides outside the gene matches: 5. The CDR3 covers 14 residues. Germline CDR1 reads SGHRS; CDR2 reads YFSETQ. The CDR3 spells CASSPGQGVTEAFF. CDR3 in DNA: TGCGCCAGCAGCCCGGGACAGGGAGTCACTGAAGCTTTCTTT.

This clonotype was counted between two and nine times. V gene TRBV29-1 combines with J gene TRBJ1-1; perhaps TRBD1 as D (5 bases). Trimming removed 0 bases from V and 5 bases from J, with 19 bases in between. The length of the CDR3 is 16 residues. Germline CDR1 is SQVTM and CDR2 is ANQGSEA. CDR3 nucleotides: TGCAGCGTTGAAGATCCGGCAGGCCTGGGGGGGACTGAAGCTTTCTTT. It encodes CSVEDPAGLGGTEAFF.

This clonotype ranks as large. This chain connects TRBV10-3 to TRBJ1-5; D is possibly TRBD1 (6 bases). CDR3 size: 14 residues. The V gene's germline CDR1 is ENHRY and CDR2 SYGVKD. Trimming took off 9 bases at V and 0 bases at J, with 12 bases between the two ends. The CDR3 DNA reads as TGTGCCATTGGCGAGGGGGATAGCAATCAGCCCCAGCATTTT. Amino acids: CAIGEGDSNQPQHF.

There are many counts of this clonotype. The chain employs TRBV7-2 and TRBJ2-3; the D is unclear. V lost 3 bases to trimming and J lost 1 base, with 5 bases between them. CDR1 SGHTA and CDR2 FQGNSA come from the germline V gene. CDR3 size: 13 residues. CDR3: CASSLLGTDTQYF. CDR3 bases: TGTGCCAGCAGCTTGTTAGGCACAGATACGCAGTATTTT.

The sample holds many counts of this clonotype. V is TRBV4-2 and J is TRBJ1-5, with D unclear. The CDR3 has 16 amino acids. Germline values: CDR1 LGHNA, CDR2 YNFKEQ. The germline V and J ends were trimmed by 0 bases and 4 bases, with 13 bases remaining between them. CDR3 in amino acids: CASSQDREGGNQPQHF. The CDR3 DNA reads TGTGCCAGCAGCCAAGATCGGGAAGGCGGGAATCAGCCCCAGCATTTT.

Only a few counts were recorded for this clonotype. Because the CDR3's place on the DNA is in doubt, the DNA is left out and the CDR3 is given as listed by TCRdb. V gene TRBV5-6 combines with J gene TRBJ2-7; the table's D gene call, TRBD2, was not cross checked with the DNA. The length of the CDR3 is 21 amino acids, counting both ends. Looked up from germline, CDR1 is SGHDT and CDR2 is YYEEEE. CDR3 loop: CDSALYLCASSLRSRSYEQYF.

The sample holds many counts of this clonotype. The chain is built from TRBV7-9 and TRBJ1-2; D may be TRBD1 (6 bases). The V and J ends lost 5 bases and 1 base respectively, with 17 bases between them. Germline assignment: CDR1 SEHNR and CDR2 FQNEAQ (reference sequence). This CDR3 contains 16 residues. In DNA, the CDR3 is TGTGCCAGCAGCCCTTCAACAGGGTTCAATAACTATGGCTACACCTTC. Protein sequence: CASSPSTGFNNYGYTF. Combining the CDR3 with reference TRBV7-9 and TRBJ1-2 gives the whole variable domain DTGVSQNPRHKITKRGQNVTFRCDPISEHNRLYWYRQTLGQGPEFLTYFQNEAQLEKSRLLSDRFSAERPKGSFSTLEIQRTEQGDSAMYLCASSPSTGFNNYGYTFGSGTRLTVV.

Turning to this clonotype: Since a much larger clone is just one base distant, this may be a read error. This rearrangement joins TRBV24-1 to TRBJ2-1; tentatively, D is TRBD1 (6 bases). The CDR3 loop spans 14 amino acids. Germline V gives CDR1 KGHDR, CDR2 SFDVKD. V was pared by 7 bases and J by 8 bases, with 17 bases between. The CDR3: CATSLAQGSDEQFF. CDR3 DNA sequence: TGTGCCACCAGCCTGGCCCAGGGGTCGGATGAGCAGTTCTTC.